The 29 T cell receptor beta chains in this list originate from one sample, sequenced in a study of Tregs in tolerant kidney transplant recipients. This table comes from immunoSEQ multiplex PCR, and its TCRdb copy is limited to in-frame clones, with some not included. In the table there are some 88,000 clones, over 85% of which are singletons. The sequencing input was CD8+ T cells from blood. Receptors originate from a human donor in good health.

The rearrangement joins TRBV19 to TRBJ1-1; 7 bases line up with TRBD1. With 8 bases clipped from V and 8 bases from J, the junction kept 5 bases outside the gene matches. This CDR3 is built from 11 residues. Germline CDR1 is LNHDA and CDR2 is SQIVND (reference sequence). As DNA, the CDR3 is TGTGCCAGTGCCAGGGGGACAGAAGCTTTCTTT. Its translation: CASARGTEAFF.

The chain links TRBV9 to TRBJ2-3; 11 nucleotides align to TRBD2. Trimming cost V 0 bases and J 5 bases; bases outside gene matches: 2. The CDR3 totals 15 residues. Germline CDR1 reads SGDLS; CDR2 reads YYNGEE. The CDR3 region has the DNA TGTGCCAGCAGCGTAGAGGGACTAGCGGTAGATACGCAGTATTTT. Amino acid sequence: CASSVEGLAVDTQYF. The whole variable domain, filled in from reference TRBV9 and TRBJ2-3, reads DSGVTQTPKHLITATGQRVTLRCSPRSGDLSVYWYQQSLDQGLQFLIQYYNGEERAKGNILERFSAQQFPDLHSELNLSSLELGDSALYFCASSVEGLAVDTQYFGPGTRLTVL.

In DNA, the CDR3 is TGTGCCAGCAGCTTCGGGACAGGGTTGAACACTGAAGCTTTCTTT. Its protein product is CASSFGTGLNTEAFF. This chain joins TRBV5-4 and TRBJ1-1, with 9 bases that match TRBD1. Germline loops: CDR1 SGHNT, CDR2 YYREEE (reference sequence). The CDR3 extends over 15 amino acids. The J segment lost 0 bases and the V segment lost 2 bases, leaving 2 bases of the junction unmatched. The variable domain in full, completed from reference TRBV5-4 and TRBJ1-1, reads ETGVTQSPTHLIKTRGQQVTLRCSSQSGHNTVSWYQQALGQGPQFIFQYYREEENGRGNFPPRFSGLQFPNYSSELNVNALELDDSALYLCASSFGTGLNTEAFFGQGTRLTVV.

The V call is TRBV18, the J call TRBJ1-5; D is uncertain. This CDR3 is 14 amino acids long. V lost 7 bases and J lost 3, with 13 bases in between. Germline V gene lookup returns CDR1 KGHSH and CDR2 LQKENI. The CDR3 spells CASCRGGNNQPQHF. The CDR3 nucleotides read TGTGCCAGCTGCCGGGGAGGGAACAATCAGCCCCAGCATTTT.

CDR3 bases: TGTGCCAGCTCGATAGGACTAGCGGGGGAGTCTTCCTACGAGCAGTACTTC. Its translation is CASSIGLAGESSYEQYF. V and J are TRBV18 and TRBJ2-7, with 13 bases matching TRBD2. Trimming at V came to 6 bases and at J to 1 base, leaving 9 bases not matched to a gene. The germline CDR1 and CDR2 sequences are KGHSH and LQKENI. The CDR3 is 17 residues long.

The genes are TRBV7-9 and TRBJ2-2; weak D call: TRBD1 (6 bases). Germline values: CDR1 SEHNR, CDR2 FQNEAQ (reference sequence). Trimming pared 2 bases from V and 6 bases from J, leaving 13 bases between. The CDR3 contains 15 residues. The CDR3 region is CASSLQQGPSGELFF. In nucleotides, the CDR3 is TGTGCCAGCAGCTTACAACAGGGACCCTCCGGGGAGCTGTTTTTT.

This chain joins TRBV2 and TRBJ1-1; the match to TRBD1 covers 7 bases. The CDR3 extends over 16 amino acids. Germline V CDR1 and CDR2: SNHLY, FYNNEI. V lost 0 bases and J lost 3; bases outside the gene matches: 7. CDR3 nucleotides: TGTGCCAGCAGTGAAGCAGGGGGCAGTTGGGACACTGAAGCTTTCTTT. Protein sequence: CASSEAGGSWDTEAFF.

The chain recombines TRBV5-6 with TRBJ1-1; D is ambiguous. The CDR3 loop spans 12 amino acids. V lost 4 bases and J lost 4, with 8 bases in between. CDR1 and CDR2 (germline): SGHDT, YYEEEE. The CDR3 sequence: CASSTDPTEAFF. In nucleotides, the CDR3 is TGTGCCAGCAGCACAGACCCCACTGAAGCTTTCTTT.

The CDR3 DNA follows: TGTGCCAGCAGGAGCGGGGCAGGCTCCTACGAGCAGTACTTC. It yields the protein CASRSGAGSYEQYF. J is TRBJ2-7 and V is TRBV27; the match to TRBD2 covers 7 bases. Looked up from germline, CDR1 is MNHEY and CDR2 is SMNVEV (reference sequence). With V trimmed by 6 bases and J by 0 bases, 5 bases remained unmatched. CDR3 length: 14 residues.

This sequence joins TRBV7-9 and TRBJ2-1; D is possibly TRBD1 (6 bases). This CDR3 contains 18 residues. Trimming pared 5 bases from V and 0 bases from J, leaving 20 bases between. The germline CDR1 and CDR2 sequences are SEHNR and FQNEAQ (reference sequence). CDR3 residues: CASSLEPTTGHSYNEQFF. CDR3 in DNA: TGTGCCAGCAGCCTCGAACCGACGACAGGTCACTCCTACAATGAGCAGTTCTTC.

The V gene is TRBV19, the J gene TRBJ2-3; 8 nucleotides align to TRBD2. The length of the CDR3 is 15 residues. V shed 4 bases and J 5 bases; nucleotides not matched to a gene: 8. Per the germline V gene, CDR1 is LNHDA and CDR2 is SQIVND (reference sequence). The CDR3 region has the DNA TGTGCCAGTAGTAGAGGGAGCGGGGGCGGAGATACGCAGTATTTT. Its protein product is CASSRGSGGGDTQYF. The full variable domain, its missing parts supplied by reference TRBV19 and TRBJ2-3, is DGGITQSPKYLFRKEGQNVTLSCEQNLNHDAMYWYRQDPGQGLRLIYYSQIVNDFQKGDIAEGYSVSREKKESFPLTVTSAQKNPTAFYLCASSRGSGGGDTQYFGPGTRLTVL.

The gene calls are TRBV9 and TRBJ2-7, with a possible D match to TRBD1 (6 bases). Per the germline V gene, CDR1 is SGDLS and CDR2 is YYNGEE. V lost 0 bases to trimming and J lost 1 base, with 14 bases between them. This CDR3 is built from 16 residues. CDR3 amino acids: CASSVDGGQLSYEQYF. The CDR3 DNA reads TGTGCCAGCAGCGTAGATGGAGGACAGTTATCCTACGAGCAGTACTTC.

V usage is TRBV14 and J usage is TRBJ2-3; D is uncertain. Germline V gene sequence: CDR1 SGHDN, CDR2 FVKESK. The CDR3 consists of 12 residues. Trimming left V 2 bases short and J 5 bases short, with 5 bases between. CDR3 nucleotides: TGTGCCAGCAGCCAATTAATAGATACGCAGTATTTT. It is translated as CASSQLIDTQYF.

The chain carries TRBV25-1 and TRBJ1-2; 8 bases align to TRBD1. Germline CDR1 reads MGHDK; CDR2 reads SYGVNS. With 6 bases clipped from V and 1 base from J, the junction kept 13 bases outside the gene matches. This CDR3 is built from 17 residues. The CDR3 protein is CASRPGQEDLFNYGYTF. The CDR3 nucleotides are TGTGCCAGCAGGCCGGGACAGGAAGACCTATTTAACTATGGCTACACCTTC.

This rearrangement joins TRBV6-1 to TRBJ1-2; 8 nucleotides match TRBD1. The germline gives CDR1 MNHNS, CDR2 SASEGT. Trimming took 3 bases from V and 7 from J; bases not matched to a gene: 1. The CDR3 is 12 residues long. The CDR3 is CASSDRGPGYTF. The CDR3 bases are TGTGCCAGCAGTGACAGGGGGCCTGGCTACACCTTC.

The chain is built from TRBV6-5 and TRBJ2-5; D remains ambiguous. The CDR3 sequence is 11 residues long. V was pared by 5 bases and J by 4 bases, with 5 bases between. Germline V gene sequence: CDR1 MNHEY, CDR2 SVGAGI. The CDR3 sequence: CASSPGETQYF. Written as DNA, the CDR3 is TGTGCCAGCAGTCCCGGAGAGACCCAGTACTTC.

The chain employs TRBV7-9 and TRBJ2-7; D uncertain. Germline CDR1 SEHNR, CDR2 FQNEAQ (reference sequence). The CDR3 has 16 residues. Trimming removed 5 bases at V and 0 bases at J, with 17 bases between. This CDR3 is CASSPTWTKSSYEQYF. For the CDR3, the DNA is TGTGCCAGCAGCCCGACTTGGACGAAAAGCTCCTACGAGCAGTACTTC.

The V gene is TRBV11-2, the J gene TRBJ1-1; TRBD1 aligns across 8 bases. Trimming took 3 bases from V and 0 from J; bases not matched to a gene: 12. The V gene's germline CDR1 is SGHAT and CDR2 FQNNGV. The CDR3 sequence is 18 residues long. For the CDR3, the DNA is TGTGCCAGCAGCTTTGTCGCGGGACAGGAACTTATGAACACTGAAGCTTTCTTT. Amino acids: CASSFVAGQELMNTEAFF.

The V gene is TRBV6-6, the J gene TRBJ2-3, with 12 bases aligning to TRBD2. The CDR3 consists of 15 residues. Germline lookup yields CDR1 MNHNY and CDR2 SVGAGI (reference sequence). V dropped 4 bases and J dropped 5; count of bases not matched to a gene: 4. Written as DNA, the CDR3 is TGTGCCAGCAGTTCTAGCGGGGGGGCCGTAGATACGCAGTATTTT. Its translation: CASSSSGGAVDTQYF.

This rearrangement joins TRBV29-1 to TRBJ1-1; 8 positions agree with TRBD1. The CDR3 totals 11 residues. Germline CDR1 SQVTM, CDR2 ANQGSEA. V shed 6 bases, J shed 4 bases, and the junction held 1 base outside the gene matches. CDR3 coding DNA: TGCAGCGTGGACAGGGCCACTGAAGCTTTCTTT. Amino acids: CSVDRATEAFF. Using reference TRBV29-1 and TRBJ1-1 for the parts outside the CDR3, the full variable domain is SAVISQKPSRDICQRGTSLTIQCQVDSQVTMMFWYRQQPGQSLTLIATANQGSEATYESGFVIDKFPISRPNLTFSTLTVSNMSPEDSSIYLCSVDRATEAFFGQGTRLTVV.

This chain links TRBV27 with TRBJ2-5; 7 bases line up with TRBD2. Trimming removed 2 bases from V and 7 bases from J; junction bases left unmatched: 10. This CDR3 contains 15 residues. Germline V lookup: CDR1 MNHEY, CDR2 SMNVEV (reference sequence). CDR3 in DNA: TGTGCCAGCAGTTTAATGGACGGGAGGTCTGGGACCCAGTACTTC. Its translation: CASSLMDGRSGTQYF.

The chain couples TRBV27 to TRBJ1-2, with a tentative D call TRBD1 (5 bases). Per the germline V gene, CDR1 is MNHEY and CDR2 is SMNVEV (reference sequence). The CDR3 has 15 residues. V lost 5 bases, J lost 3 bases, and 16 bases lay in between. CDR3 amino acids: CASSQLRGWDYGYTF. The CDR3 nucleotides are TGTGCCAGCAGTCAACTTCGGGGCTGGGACTATGGCTACACCTTC.

V gene TRBV7-9 combines with J gene TRBJ1-1; weak D call: TRBD1 (6 bases). The CDR3 loop spans 14 amino acids. The germline CDR1 and CDR2 sequences are SEHNR and FQNEAQ (reference sequence). V lost 8 bases and J lost 4, with 17 bases in between. This CDR3 reads CASRYNRDITEAFF. CDR3 nucleotide sequence: TGTGCCAGCCGATATAACCGGGACATCACTGAAGCTTTCTTT.

This chain uses TRBV5-1 with TRBJ2-7; D is perhaps TRBD1 or TRBD2 (5 bases each). This CDR3 comprises 15 residues. Germline assignment: CDR1 SGHRS and CDR2 YFSETQ. Trimming stripped 5 bases from V and 0 bases from J, with 15 bases between. The CDR3 DNA is TGCGCCAGCAGTATGAGCTGGGGGTCCTCCTACGAGCAGTACTTC. It yields the protein CASSMSWGSSYEQYF.

V and J are TRBV19 and TRBJ1-4, with D tentatively TRBD1 (5 bases). The CDR3 extends over 15 amino acids. CDR1 is LNHDA and CDR2 is SQIVND in the germline V gene (reference sequence). With 4 bases removed from V and 0 bases from J, the gap between germline ends came to 9 bases. The CDR3 DNA reads as TGTGCCAGTAGTACAGGGATTGCAACTAATGAAAAACTGTTTTTT. Its translation: CASSTGIATNEKLFF.

This clone appeared once. The CDR3 reads CASSSGLAGGIGELFF. In DNA, the CDR3 is TGTGCCAGCAGCTCAGGACTAGCGGGAGGAATCGGGGAGCTGTTTTTT. The V gene is TRBV4-2, the J gene TRBJ2-2, with 14 bases fitting TRBD2. Germline trimming cut 5 bases from V and 7 bases from J; bases unmatched to any gene: 6. Germline loops: CDR1 LGHNA, CDR2 YNFKEQ. The CDR3 has 16 residues.

The rearrangement uses TRBV5-5 and TRBJ1-1; 7 bases align to TRBD1. The CDR3 is made up of 14 amino acids. Germline loops: CDR1 SGHKS, CDR2 YYEKEE (reference sequence). The V and J ends lost 4 bases and 2 bases, in that order; junction bases with no gene match: 5. CDR3 sequence: CASSGHRGNTEAFF. CDR3 in DNA: TGTGCCAGCAGCGGACACAGGGGAAACACTGAAGCTTTCTTT.

Here the CDR3 DNA reads TGTGCCAGCAGCGACGGGACCCCTGGTTCACCCCTCCACTTT. Its protein is CASSDGTPGSPLHF. V usage is TRBV7-8 and J usage is TRBJ1-6, with D possibly being TRBD1 (5 bases). V gave up 5 bases and J gave up 9 bases, with 14 bases separating them. CDR3 length: 14 residues. From germline, CDR1 is SGHVS and CDR2 FQNEAQ.

This clone occurred a few times. The gene calls are TRBV4-1 and TRBJ2-1; 7 bases fit TRBD2. CDR3 length: 17 amino acids. J was trimmed by 7 bases and V by 1 base; bases with no gene match: 13. Germline V CDR1 and CDR2: MGHRA, YSYEKL. The CDR3 sequence: CASSQVPPGTGGNEQFF. CDR3 nucleotides: TGCGCCAGCAGCCAAGTTCCTCCCGGGACCGGGGGGAATGAGCAGTTCTTC.